The 22 T cell receptor beta chains below come from one sample, sequenced in a study of tumour-infiltrating T cells in Burkitt lymphoma. Data came from immunoSEQ multiplex PCR; TCRdb stores just in-frame clones and leaves some out. The table lists 600 to 750 clones, 96% of them singletons, with roughly 4.5% in the top ten. Sequencing used tumor tissue. The receptors shown here come from a human donor with Burkitt lymphoma.

This chain joins TRBV19 and TRBJ1-4; 9 nucleotides line up with TRBD1. Losses at the gene ends were 9 bases for V and 7 bases for J; bases not matched to a gene: 3. CDR1 and CDR2 from the germline V gene are LNHDA and SQIVND (reference sequence). There are 12 residues in the CDR3. The CDR3 DNA sequence: TGTGCCAGCGGACAGGGGTTTGAAAAACTGTTTTTT. Protein product: CASGQGFEKLFF.

The chain carries TRBV27 and TRBJ1-5; D is unresolved. This CDR3 comprises 12 residues. Trimming took off 8 bases at V and 5 bases at J, with 10 bases between the two ends. CDR1 and CDR2 (germline): MNHEY, SMNVEV (reference sequence). The CDR3 reads CASGEFDQPQHF. CDR3 bases: TGTGCCAGCGGCGAGTTTGATCAGCCCCAGCATTTT.

The chain uses TRBV29-1 and TRBJ1-4, with a possible D match to TRBD1 (6 bases). The CDR3 has 16 residues. Germline V lookup: CDR1 SQVTM, CDR2 ANQGSEA. The V gene lost 1 base and the J gene lost 7 bases, with 19 bases spanning the gap. The CDR3 bases are TGCAGCGTTGAAGGAGGACTCGAGACAGGAGGTGAAAAACTGTTTTTT. Translating it yields CSVEGGLETGGEKLFF.

This rearrangement joins TRBV7-9 to TRBJ2-7, with no clear D. Trimming took 1 base from V and 6 from J, leaving 4 bases between them. Germline loops: CDR1 SEHNR, CDR2 FQNEAQ (reference sequence). This CDR3 is built from 11 residues. CDR3 sequence reads: CASSLVREQYF. In nucleotides, the CDR3 is TGTGCCAGCAGCTTAGTCCGCGAGCAGTACTTC.

This chain joins TRBV6-1 and TRBJ2-1; D is perhaps TRBD2 (5 bases). The V and J ends lost 10 bases and 1 base respectively, with 14 bases between them. The CDR3 contains 14 residues. Germline V gene data show CDR1 as MNHNS and CDR2 as SASEGT. CDR3 nucleotides: TGTGCCACCACGGTCTCGGGGTCCTACAATGAGCAGTTCTTC. It translates to CATTVSGSYNEQFF.

The chain couples TRBV2 to TRBJ1-6, with D hard to call. V was clipped by 2 bases and J by 4 bases, with 6 bases between them. CDR1 and CDR2 from the germline V gene are SNHLY and FYNNEI. The CDR3 is 14 residues long. The CDR3 protein is CASSELRYNSPLHF. The DNA for the CDR3 is TGTGCCAGCAGTGAACTGCGTTATAATTCACCCCTCCACTTT.

This chain joins TRBV19 and TRBJ2-4; D ambiguous. The V gene's germline CDR1 is LNHDA and CDR2 SQIVND (reference sequence). This CDR3 contains 14 residues. V was pared by 6 bases and J by 5 bases, with 14 bases between. This CDR3 reads CASSKRAVENIQYF. Here the CDR3 DNA reads TGTGCCAGTAGCAAACGGGCAGTGGAAAACATTCAGTACTTC. Full variable domain (remainder filled in from reference TRBV19 and TRBJ2-4): DGGITQSPKYLFRKEGQNVTLSCEQNLNHDAMYWYRQDPGQGLRLIYYSQIVNDFQKGDIAEGYSVSREKKESFPLTVTSAQKNPTAFYLCASSKRAVENIQYFGAGTRLSVL.

This clone was observed a handful of times. The rearrangement uses TRBV7-9 and TRBJ1-2; TRBD1 agrees at 7 bases. The germline CDR1 and CDR2 sequences are SEHNR and FQNEAQ (reference sequence). Trimming removed 2 bases from V and 4 bases from J; junction bases left unmatched: 4. The CDR3 runs to 14 residues. The CDR3 spells CASSLSGTVYGYTF. CDR3 nucleotide sequence: TGTGCCAGCAGCTTAAGTGGGACAGTCTATGGCTACACCTTC.

The gene calls are TRBV30 and TRBJ2-5, with 13 nucleotides matching TRBD2. Germline loops: CDR1 GTSNPN, CDR2 SVGIG (reference sequence). CDR3 length equals 15 residues. Written as DNA, the CDR3 is TGTGCGACCCTGGGACTAGCGGGGAAAAGGGAGACCCAGTACTTC. This translates into CATLGLAGKRETQYF.

The chain links TRBV30 to TRBJ2-2; tentatively, D is TRBD2 (6 bases). V was trimmed by 4 bases and J by 6 bases, leaving 12 bases between them. In germline, CDR1 is GTSNPN, CDR2 SVGIG (reference sequence). The CDR3 spans 13 residues. CDR3 sequence (DNA): TGTGCCTGGACTCTTAGCGGCTCCGGGGAGCTGTTTTTT. Translation: CAWTLSGSGELFF.

The chain employs TRBV7-6 and TRBJ2-1, with 9 bases matching TRBD2. The CDR3 extends over 12 amino acids. V lost 3 bases, J lost 10 bases, and 1 base stayed unmatched. Looked up from germline, CDR1 is SGHVS and CDR2 is FNYEAQ. The CDR3 coding sequence is TGTGCCAGCAGCTTGACTAGCGGCGAGCAGTTCTTC. Translation gives CASSLTSGEQFF.

The V and J genes are TRBV6-6 and TRBJ2-7; D is uncertain. The CDR3 is 11 amino acids. The V end was cut by 0 bases, the J end by 7 bases, with 4 bases between. CDR1 and CDR2 from the germline V gene are MNHNY and SVGAGI (reference sequence). In DNA, the CDR3 is TGTGCCAGCAGTTACTCAGTGGAGCAGTACTTC. Translated, it gives CASSYSVEQYF.

V usage is TRBV27 and J usage is TRBJ2-2, with 7 bases fitting TRBD2. The CDR3 contains 15 residues. The V segment lost 5 bases and the J segment 5 bases; nucleotides outside the gene matches: 8. The germline CDR1 and CDR2 sequences are MNHEY and SMNVEV (reference sequence). The CDR3, as DNA: TGTGCCAGCAGTCCCAGGGACTACAATACCGGGGAGCTGTTTTTT. Residues: CASSPRDYNTGELFF.

V usage is TRBV2 and J usage is TRBJ2-2; tentatively, D is TRBD2 (6 bases). Germline V gives CDR1 SNHLY, CDR2 FYNNEI. This CDR3 contains 14 residues. The V end was cut by 8 bases, the J end by 4 bases, with 14 bases between. The CDR3 DNA reads TGTGCCAGCTTTGGGACTTCCGGCACCGGGGAGCTGTTTTTT. Translation: CASFGTSGTGELFF.

The rearrangement uses TRBV29-1 and TRBJ1-2; TRBD1 aligns across 9 bases. This CDR3 contains 16 residues. Germline CDR1 is SQVTM and CDR2 is ANQGSEA. V dropped 5 bases and J dropped 1; count of bases not matched to a gene: 11. DNA of the CDR3: TGCAGCGTTTGGGGACAGGGACGTTCTAATAACTATGGCTACACCTTC. Translated, it gives CSVWGQGRSNNYGYTF.

The chain recombines TRBV7-9 with TRBJ2-1; the match to TRBD1 covers 7 bases. The CDR3 is made up of 14 amino acids. Trimming took 6 bases from V and 4 from J; bases not matched to a gene: 6. Germline V lookup: CDR1 SEHNR, CDR2 FQNEAQ (reference sequence). CDR3 loop: CASSSDRIYNEQFF. In DNA, the CDR3 is TGTGCCAGCAGTTCGGACAGGATTTACAATGAGCAGTTCTTC.

J is TRBJ1-2 and V is TRBV18; the D gene is possibly TRBD1 (6 bases). V lost 5 bases and J 2 bases, leaving 18 bases between the germline ends. Germline V gene sequence: CDR1 KGHSH, CDR2 LQKENI. The CDR3 runs to 16 residues. The DNA for the CDR3 is TGTGCCAGCTCATCACTTATCGCGAGGGGGAACTATGGCTACACCTTC. Its translation is CASSSLIARGNYGYTF.

The gene calls are TRBV4-1 and TRBJ1-1; 7 positions agree with TRBD1. The CDR3 contains 14 residues. Trimming at V came to 4 bases and at J to 6 bases, leaving 8 bases not matched to a gene. Germline V CDR1 and CDR2: MGHRA, YSYEKL. CDR3 in amino acids: CASSPDRARAEAFF. CDR3 DNA sequence: TGCGCCAGCAGCCCAGACAGGGCCAGGGCTGAAGCTTTCTTT.

The chain couples TRBV9 to TRBJ1-2; D gene unclear. This CDR3 region has 14 residues. V was clipped by 6 bases and J by 4 bases, with 16 bases between them. Germline CDR1 and CDR2: SGDLS and YYNGEE. The CDR3 bases are TGTGCCAGCACCACCCGGACGGACCCCTATGGCTACACCTTC. It codes for CASTTRTDPYGYTF.

The CDR3: CASRGLAGGQETQYF. CDR3 DNA: TGTGCCAGCAGAGGGCTAGCGGGGGGTCAAGAGACCCAGTACTTC. The chain recombines TRBV6-5 with TRBJ2-5; 11 bases map to TRBD2. CDR3 size: 15 residues. CDR1 is MNHEY and CDR2 is SVGAGI in the germline V gene. The V segment lost 6 bases and the J segment 2 bases; nucleotides outside the gene matches: 5.

The chain is built from TRBV19 and TRBJ2-2, with 9 positions matching TRBD2. The trim removed 6 bases at V and 6 bases at J, leaving 2 bases unmatched. The CDR3 covers 13 residues. Germline CDR1 reads LNHDA; CDR2 reads SQIVND (reference sequence). CDR3 nucleotides: TGTGCCAGTAGGACTAGCGGACCCGGGGAGCTGTTTTTT. Translated: CASRTSGPGELFF.

This clone was detected only once. This sequence joins TRBV5-1 and TRBJ1-1; D may be TRBD1 (5 bases). Looked up from germline, CDR1 is SGHRS and CDR2 is YFSETQ. The CDR3 consists of 15 residues. Trimming pared 0 bases from V and 0 bases from J, leaving 9 bases between. The CDR3 here is CASSLVSGVNTEAFF. The CDR3 DNA follows: TGCGCCAGCAGCTTGGTATCGGGGGTGAACACTGAAGCTTTCTTT.